A selection of T cell receptor beta chains follows, all from one sample in a study of blood T cell repertoires in COVID-19. Measured with immunoSEQ multiplex PCR; TCRdb has only the in-frame clones, and not every one. The data hold more than 200,000 clones, with roughly 80% observed a single time. The specimen was peripheral blood. These receptors originate from a woman in her 70s with active or convalescent COVID-19. Both conserved end residues are part of each CDR3. The D gene is left open where the match is weak. The listing skips clone size in some rows; elsewhere it reads once, few, many or a size class.

V gene,J gene,clone size,D gene,CDR3 protein,CDR3 DNA
TRBV29-1,TRBJ2-1,.,TRBD2,CSVVGGRALEQFF,TGCAGCGTTGTTGGCGGGAGGGCCTTAGAGCAGTTCTTC
TRBV6-5,TRBJ1-2,.,.,CASSLGRQGWAGYTF,TGTGCCAGCAGTTTAGGGCGGCAGGGCTGGGCTGGCTACACCTTC
TRBV6-2/TRBV6-3,TRBJ2-5,.,TRBD2,CASSPVFAGEETQYF,TGTGCCAGCAGCCCCGTATTTGCGGGGGAAGAGACCCAGTACTTC
TRBV20-1,TRBJ2-5,.,TRBD2,CSASGTSAETQYF,TGCAGTGCTAGTGGGACTAGCGCGGAGACCCAGTACTTC
TRBV5-6,TRBJ2-5,.,.,CASSLRGVQGSGTQYF,TGTGCCAGCAGCTTGAGAGGGGTTCAGGGGAGTGGGACCCAGTACTTC
TRBV6-6,TRBJ1-4,.,TRBD1,CASSGQANGKLFF,TGTGCCAGCAGCGGACAGGCCAACGGAAAACTGTTTTTT
TRBV5-6,TRBJ2-2,few,TRBD2,CASSLGRVLRELFF,TGTGCCAGCAGCTTAGGGAGGGTCCTCCGGGAGCTGTTTTTT
TRBV7-9,TRBJ1-4,.,.,CASSPMGGALEKLFF,TGTGCCAGCAGCCCAATGGGGGGGGCCTTGGAGAAACTGTTTTTT
TRBV29-1,TRBJ2-5,.,.,CSVAGTWGQYF,TGCAGCGTAGCCGGGACATGGGGCCAGTACTTC
TRBV6-2/TRBV6-3,TRBJ2-7,.,.,CASSRQEPYEQYF,TGTGCCAGCAGCAGACAGGAACCCTACGAGCAGTACTTC
TRBV7-9,TRBJ2-1,.,.,CASSFSSVRVNEQFF,TGTGCCAGCAGCTTTTCTTCAGTCAGGGTCAATGAGCAGTTCTTC
TRBV30,TRBJ2-2,.,.,CAWSGQGWTGELFF,TGTGCCTGGAGTGGGCAGGGTTGGACCGGGGAGCTGTTTTTT
TRBV27,TRBJ2-5,.,.,CASSLRRGRETQYF,TGTGCCAGCAGTTTACGCAGGGGTAGGGAGACCCAGTACTTC
TRBV7-2,TRBJ2-2,.,.,CASSPGLVNTGELFF,TGTGCCAGCAGTCCGGGACTCGTGAACACCGGGGAGCTGTTTTTT
TRBV28,TRBJ1-6,.,TRBD1,CASSPSAGGSSPLHF,TGTGCCAGCAGTCCCTCAGCAGGGGGGAGTTCACCCCTCCACTTT
TRBV19,TRBJ2-2,few,TRBD1,CASTIRGTGELFF,TGTGCCAGTACCATCAGGGGGACCGGGGAGCTGTTTTTT
TRBV5-6,TRBJ2-3,few,.,CASSPTRVTDTQYF,TGTGCCAGCAGCCCTACTAGGGTCACAGATACGCAGTATTTT
TRBV29-1,TRBJ1-6,.,TRBD1,CSVGELQGQPLHF,TGCAGCGTTGGAGAATTACAGGGGCAACCCCTCCACTTT
TRBV4-3,TRBJ1-2,.,.,CASSQEEGRNYGYTF,TGCGCCAGCAGCCAAGAAGAGGGCCGTAACTATGGCTACACCTTC
TRBV4-1,TRBJ1-6,.,TRBD1,CASSHQTGGDYNSPLHF,TGCGCCAGCAGCCACCAGACAGGGGGCGACTATAATTCACCCCTCCACTTT
TRBV5-1,TRBJ2-1,.,TRBD2,CASSLVPGLVNEQFF,TGCGCCAGCAGCTTGGTCCCGGGACTAGTCAATGAGCAGTTCTTC
TRBV10-3,TRBJ1-5,.,TRBD1,CAIRGQGGDQPQHF,TGTGCCATCAGGGGACAGGGGGGGGATCAGCCCCAGCATTTT